Below are 21 T cell receptor beta chains sequenced from a single sample in a study of cytomegalovirus exposure and HLA in healthy donors. With 60 Vbeta and 13 Jbeta primers, the PCR was carried out. TCRdb keeps only in-frame clones here, not all; method: immunoSEQ multiplex PCR. The sample holds some 160,000 clones, 77% seen once. The material sequenced was PBMCs. The source of these receptors is a woman aged 25 to 45 in good health and CMV-seronegative.

V and J are TRBV28 and TRBJ2-3; 7 bases fit TRBD2. Trimming removed 2 bases from V and 3 bases from J; junction bases left unmatched: 2. The CDR3 is made up of 14 amino acids. Germline CDR1 is MDHEN and CDR2 is SYDVKM. The CDR3: CASSLAGVTDTQYF. In DNA, the CDR3 is TGTGCCAGCAGTTTAGCGGGGGTAACAGATACGCAGTATTTT. The full variable domain, in which reference TRBV28 and TRBJ2-3 provide the parts outside the CDR3, is DVKVTQSSRYLVKRTGEKVFLECVQDMDHENMFWYRQDPGLGLRLIYFSYDVKMKEKGDIPEGYSVSREKKERFSLILESASTNQTSMYLCASSLAGVTDTQYFGPGTRLTVL.

There are a few counts of this clone. The chain joins TRBV4-2 to TRBJ2-1; D possibly corresponds to TRBD1 (6 bases). Germline loops: CDR1 LGHNA, CDR2 YNFKEQ. The CDR3 runs to 14 residues. V was clipped by 0 bases and J by 4 bases, with 7 bases between them. CDR3 loop: CASSQEDRYNEQFF. The CDR3 DNA follows: TGTGCCAGCAGCCAAGAAGACAGGTACAATGAGCAGTTCTTC.

A remark on this clone: The junction departs from germline at one end; a sequencing error may be responsible. The J gene is TRBJ2-1, the V gene TRBV7-7; 7 bases match TRBD1. Germline CDR1 and CDR2: SSHAT and FNYEAQ (reference sequence). This CDR3 comprises 14 residues. CDR3 sequence (DNA): TGTGCTAGCAGCTTGGGGACAGAATACAATGAGCAGTTCTTC. This encodes CASSLGTEYNEQFF.

The J gene is TRBJ1-2, the V gene TRBV5-1; D remains ambiguous. From germline, CDR1 is SGHRS and CDR2 YFSETQ. The CDR3 covers 15 residues. Trimming left V 1 base short and J 4 bases short, with 14 bases between. This CDR3 reads CASSLSAGDLYGYTF. The DNA of the CDR3 is TGCGCCAGCAGCTTGTCGGCAGGTGACCTCTATGGCTACACCTTC.

As regards this clone: The same CDR3 is also encoded by other DNA sequences in this sample. The chain links TRBV5-1 to TRBJ1-2; D uncertain. The CDR3 contains 14 residues. Germline V lookup: CDR1 SGHRS, CDR2 YFSETQ. The ends were cut back, 0 bases at V and 2 bases at J, with 8 bases in the middle. CDR3 region: CASSLAEGNYGYTF. In DNA, the CDR3 is TGCGCCAGCAGCTTGGCTGAGGGAAACTATGGCTACACCTTC.

For this clone: This specimen includes other DNA sequences encoding the same CDR3. The V call is TRBV7-2, the J call TRBJ1-5, with 10 positions matching TRBD1. Trimming at V came to 5 bases and at J to 11 bases, leaving 15 bases not matched to a gene. This CDR3 contains 16 residues. The germline CDR1 and CDR2 sequences are SGHTA and FQGNSA. The DNA for the CDR3 is TGTGCCAGCAGCCAGGACCCGGGACAGGGGAACCCGGCCCAGCATTTT. It is translated as CASSQDPGQGNPAQHF.

The chain employs TRBV5-6 and TRBJ1-6, with 10 bases identical to TRBD1. Germline V gives CDR1 SGHDT, CDR2 YYEEEE. After removal of 2 bases from V and 13 bases from J, the junction contained 9 bases not matched to a gene. CDR3 size: 15 residues. CDR3 in amino acids: CASSFYDRGLFPLHF. The CDR3 DNA is TGTGCCAGCAGCTTTTACGACAGGGGGCTATTTCCCCTCCACTTT.

The chain recombines TRBV2 with TRBJ1-2; no clear D. The CDR3 is made up of 13 amino acids. V was pared by 8 bases and J by 0 bases, with 10 bases between. CDR1 and CDR2 (germline): SNHLY, FYNNEI. The CDR3 region has the DNA TGTGCCAGCGGTACGGACTCTAACTATGGCTACACCTTC. Protein sequence: CASGTDSNYGYTF. Variable domain in full (rest from reference TRBV2 and TRBJ1-2): EPEVTQTPSHQVTQMGQEVILRCVPISNHLYFYWYRQILGQKVEFLVSFYNNEISEKSEIFDDQFSVERPDGSNFTLKIRSTKLEDSAMYFCASGTDSNYGYTFGSGTRLTVV.

The CDR3 is CASSLGQESEKLFF. CDR3 in DNA: TGTGCCAGCAGCTTAGGACAAGAGAGCGAAAAACTGTTTTTT. The rearrangement joins TRBV11-2 to TRBJ1-4; no firm D call. Per germline, CDR1 SGHAT and CDR2 FQNNGV. CDR3 length equals 14 residues. Trimming cost V 1 base and J 8 bases, with 11 bases left between them.

This rearrangement joins TRBV7-3 to TRBJ1-1, with D perhaps matching TRBD1 (6 bases). The CDR3 is 13 amino acids. Germline lookup yields CDR1 SGHTA and CDR2 FQGTGA. V was cut by 3 bases and J by 8 bases, with 13 bases left in between. CDR3 nucleotides: TGTGCCAGCAGCTTCGTACAGGGTTCGGAAGCTTTCTTT. Residues: CASSFVQGSEAFF.

The rearrangement joins TRBV2 to TRBJ1-1, with a possible D match to TRBD1 (6 bases). The germline V gene has CDR1 SNHLY and CDR2 FYNNEI. CDR3 length equals 13 residues. Trimming cost V 7 bases and J 1 base, with 10 bases left between them. The CDR3 loop is CASNVQGNTEAFF. The CDR3 DNA sequence: TGTGCCAGCAACGTACAGGGGAACACTGAAGCTTTCTTT.

This clone was found a few times. The V gene is TRBV30, the J gene TRBJ1-6; the D is unclear. The germline V gene has CDR1 GTSNPN and CDR2 SVGIG (reference sequence). This CDR3 has 15 residues. With 2 bases removed from V and 7 bases from J, the gap between germline ends came to 15 bases. CDR3 region: CAWSTPDRRNSPLHF. DNA of the CDR3: TGTGCCTGGAGTACCCCCGACCGGCGGAATTCACCCCTCCACTTT. Variable domain in full (rest from reference TRBV30 and TRBJ1-6): SQTIHQWPATLVQPVGSPLSLECTVEGTSNPNLYWYRQAAGRGLQLLFYSVGIGQISSEVPQNLSASRPQDRQFILSSKKLLLSDSGFYLCAWSTPDRRNSPLHFGNGTRLTVT.

The chain couples TRBV9 to TRBJ2-1, with D possibly being TRBD2 (7 bases). Trimming left V 0 bases short and J 6 bases short, with 16 bases between. The germline V gene encodes CDR1 SGDLS and CDR2 YYNGEE. The CDR3 loop spans 16 amino acids. CDR3 amino acids: CASSVGAGEGGNEQFF. The CDR3, as DNA: TGTGCCAGCAGCGTAGGGGCGGGAGAGGGGGGCAATGAGCAGTTCTTC.

CDR3 sequence (DNA): TGTGCCAGCAGCCAATTTGGGGGGGAACCCTACAATGAGCAGTTCTTC. It translates to CASSQFGGEPYNEQFF. The rearrangement joins TRBV16 to TRBJ2-1, with 7 nucleotides matching TRBD2. Germline trimming cut 1 base from V and 2 bases from J; bases unmatched to any gene: 5. Germline V lookup: CDR1 KGHSY, CDR2 FQNENV. The CDR3 length is 16 residues.

The chain recombines TRBV13 with TRBJ1-2; 7 bases fit TRBD1. Trimming at V came to 6 bases and at J to 5 bases, leaving 6 bases not matched to a gene. CDR1 is PRHDT and CDR2 is FYEKMQ in the germline V gene (reference sequence). The CDR3 length is 13 residues. The CDR3 loop is CASRPTGVYGYTF. The CDR3 region has the DNA TGTGCCAGCAGGCCCACAGGGGTTTATGGCTACACCTTC.

With respect to this clone: The junction shows a germline mismatch at one end, possibly a read error. The rearrangement links TRBV7-9 to TRBJ2-7, with 8 bases identical to TRBD1. The CDR3 totals 14 residues. Germline V gene lookup returns CDR1 SEHNR and CDR2 FQNEAQ (reference sequence). The CDR3, as DNA: TGTTCCAGCAGCCCGACAGGGGTTCCCTACGAGCAGTACTTC. Encoded protein: CSSSPTGVPYEQYF.

The chain recombines TRBV30 with TRBJ1-2, with D possibly matching TRBD1 (5 bases). The CDR3 covers 18 residues. The V gene lost 0 bases and the J gene lost 3 bases, with 23 bases spanning the gap. Per the germline V gene, CDR1 is GTSNPN and CDR2 is SVGIG (reference sequence). Here the CDR3 reads CAWSVAGGWALADYGYTF. In DNA, the CDR3 is TGTGCCTGGAGTGTAGCGGGGGGTTGGGCCTTGGCGGACTATGGCTACACCTTC.

The V call is TRBV5-6, the J call TRBJ2-1; 8 bases are shared with TRBD2. Losses at the gene ends were 5 bases for V and 2 bases for J; bases not matched to a gene: 3. This CDR3 spans 14 amino acids. Germline V gene sequence: CDR1 SGHDT, CDR2 YYEEEE. CDR3 in DNA: TGTGCCAGCAGTCCGGGAGGGCCCTACAATGAGCAGTTCTTC. Encoded protein: CASSPGGPYNEQFF.

V usage is TRBV19 and J usage is TRBJ2-7; D is undetermined. Germline assignment: CDR1 LNHDA and CDR2 SQIVND (reference sequence). V gave up 6 bases and J gave up 3 bases, with 12 bases separating them. The CDR3 is made up of 13 amino acids. The CDR3 region has the DNA TGTGCCAGTAGCACCCGTAGTAACTACGAGCAGTACTTC. Protein: CASSTRSNYEQYF.

On this clone itself: Additional DNA sequences in this sample encode the identical CDR3. The CDR3 coding sequence is TGTGCCAGCAGCTTACAGGGCATGAACACTGAAGCTTTCTTT. Its translation: CASSLQGMNTEAFF. The chain carries TRBV5-5 and TRBJ1-1; tentative D call: TRBD1 (6 bases). This CDR3 is 14 amino acids long. The V and J ends lost 2 bases and 0 bases respectively, with 8 bases between them. Germline V lookup: CDR1 SGHKS, CDR2 YYEKEE (reference sequence). Filled out from reference TRBV5-5 and TRBJ1-1, the complete variable domain reads DAGVTQSPTHLIKTRGQQVTLRCSPISGHKSVSWYQQVLGQGPQFIFQYYEKEERGRGNFPDRFSARQFPNYSSELNVNALLLGDSALYLCASSLQGMNTEAFFGQGTRLTVV.

This clone was observed a handful of times. The V gene is TRBV19, the J gene TRBJ1-4; D is unresolved. In germline, CDR1 is LNHDA, CDR2 SQIVND (reference sequence). V lost 9 bases to trimming and J lost 6 bases, with 17 bases between them. This CDR3 comprises 14 residues. CDR3 amino acids: CASRPIGLYEKLFF. The CDR3 region has the DNA TGTGCCAGCCGCCCGATCGGGTTGTATGAAAAACTGTTTTTT.